This T cell receptor beta chain came from a study of blood T cell repertoires in COVID-19. On the study more broadly: The United States, Italy and Spain were the sources of the acute and convalescent COVID-19 samples. The cDNA or gDNA used as material had been derived from T cells, B-cell-depleted T cells, or PBMCs.

The CDR3 totals 22 residues. Germline loops: CDR1 MNHNS, CDR2 SASEGT. V shed 0 bases, J shed 0 bases, and the junction held 19 bases outside the gene matches. Original processing notes: Estimated nucleated cell counts came from reference gene primer amplification. Assay used: immunoSEQ multiplex PCR; TCRdb lists only in-frame clones, some missing. V and J calls and clone size come straight from that table; D and trimming were deduced from the DNA. The sample comprises roughly 90,000 clones, roughly 78% of which are singletons, and 10% rests with the top ten. This receptor was obtained from a woman in her 70s with acute or convalescent COVID-19. Sequenced: peripheral blood. The rearrangement uses TRBV6-1 and TRBJ1-5; TRBD1 matches 8 bases. CDR3 loop: CASSEAKYPGQVQRSSNQPQHF. CDR3 in DNA: TGTGCCAGCAGTGAAGCGAAATATCCGGGACAGGTACAGAGGTCTAGCAATCAGCCCCAGCATTTT.